A selection of T cell receptor beta chains follows, all from one sample in a study of blood T cells in healthy people across ages. From the 5' RACE reads, TCRdb called clonotypes with MiXCR, one entry per CDR3 protein. This sample yields roughly 800,000 distinct CDR3 sequences, of which 20% to 25% are seen a single time; 9.4% belongs to the top ten. The same data also went into a second study, on T cells of mothers and their children.

Sequences were obtained from blood. These receptors were taken from a boy under 18 in good health. Each CDR3 is given with its conserved first and last residue. Fields, in order: D gene, CDR3 length, V gene, J gene, clone size, CDR3 DNA, CDR3 protein. D genes are given only for firm matches. Not all rows give a size; the values are once, few, many and, for expanded clones, a class.

D gene: TRBD1; CDR3 length: 15; V gene: TRBV9; J gene: TRBJ2-1; clone size: NA; CDR3 DNA: TGTGCCAGCAGCAACAGGGGGCTAATCTACAATGAGCAGTTCTTC; CDR3 protein: CASSNRGLIYNEQFF
D gene: TRBD2; CDR3 length: 14; V gene: TRBV5-1; J gene: TRBJ2-7; clone size: NA; CDR3 DNA: TGCGCCAGCAGCTTGGTGGCGGGGGATTACGAGCAGTACTTC; CDR3 protein: CASSLVAGDYEQYF
D gene: NA; CDR3 length: 17; V gene: TRBV20-1; J gene: TRBJ2-3; clone size: NA; CDR3 DNA: TGCAGTGCTATATCAGTCGGCCACCGCTTACTCGCAGATACGCAGTATTTT; CDR3 protein: CSAISVGHRLLADTQYF
D gene: TRBD1; CDR3 length: 13; V gene: TRBV29-1; J gene: TRBJ1-1; clone size: few; CDR3 DNA: TGCAGCGTTGAACAGGGGGGGAACACTGAAGCTTTCTTT; CDR3 protein: CSVEQGGNTEAFF
D gene: TRBD1; CDR3 length: 15; V gene: TRBV20-1; J gene: TRBJ2-3; clone size: NA; CDR3 DNA: TGCAGTGCTTCCGGGACAGGGGCGAGCACAGATACGCAGTATTTT; CDR3 protein: CSASGTGASTDTQYF
D gene: NA; CDR3 length: 15; V gene: TRBV3-1; J gene: TRBJ2-5; clone size: NA; CDR3 DNA: TGTGCCAGCAGCCAAGATTGGGGGGAACAAGAGACCCAGTACTTC; CDR3 protein: CASSQDWGEQETQYF
D gene: TRBD2; CDR3 length: 17; V gene: TRBV6-4; J gene: TRBJ2-7; clone size: NA; CDR3 DNA: TGTGCCAGCAGTGGCCAACTGGGGGGCGGGGGGCCCTACGAGCAGTACTTC; CDR3 protein: CASSGQLGGGGPYEQYF
D gene: NA; CDR3 length: 14; V gene: TRBV7-9; J gene: TRBJ1-2; clone size: NA; CDR3 DNA: TGTGCCAGCAGCTTAGATGACACTTTCTATGGCTACACCTTC; CDR3 protein: CASSLDDTFYGYTF
D gene: NA; CDR3 length: 11; V gene: TRBV7-2; J gene: TRBJ1-3; clone size: NA; CDR3 DNA: TGTGCCAGCAGCCTAGTTGATACCATATATTTT; CDR3 protein: CASSLVDTIYF
D gene: NA; CDR3 length: 15; V gene: TRBV9; J gene: TRBJ2-7; clone size: few; CDR3 DNA: TGTGCCAGCAGCGTAGCGCCAGCGGGTCCCTACGAGCAGTACTTC; CDR3 protein: CASSVAPAGPYEQYF
D gene: TRBD1; CDR3 length: 16; V gene: TRBV4-1; J gene: TRBJ1-2; clone size: NA; CDR3 DNA: TGCGCCAGCAGCCTCGGGACAGGGGGACTCAGCTATGGCTACACCTTC; CDR3 protein: CASSLGTGGLSYGYTF
D gene: TRBD2; CDR3 length: 16; V gene: TRBV14; J gene: TRBJ2-7; clone size: NA; CDR3 DNA: TGTGCCAGCAGCCATCAAGCGGGACGTAGCTCCTACGAGCAGTACTTC; CDR3 protein: CASSHQAGRSSYEQYF
D gene: NA; CDR3 length: 13; V gene: TRBV10-3; J gene: TRBJ2-7; clone size: NA; CDR3 DNA: TGTGCCGGACGAGGGACCTCCGGAGGCGAGCAGTACTTC; CDR3 protein: CAGRGTSGGEQYF
D gene: TRBD1; CDR3 length: 13; V gene: TRBV29-1; J gene: TRBJ2-1; clone size: NA; CDR3 DNA: TGCAGCGTTGGGCAGGGGGCATTAAATGAGCAGTTCTTC; CDR3 protein: CSVGQGALNEQFF
D gene: NA; CDR3 length: 13; V gene: TRBV13; J gene: TRBJ2-3; clone size: NA; CDR3 DNA: TGTGCCAGCAGGTACTGGGGGGTAGATACGCAGTATTTT; CDR3 protein: CASRYWGVDTQYF
D gene: TRBD1; CDR3 length: 12; V gene: TRBV7-9; J gene: TRBJ1-1; clone size: NA; CDR3 DNA: TGTGTCAGCGGGACAGACAACACTGAAGCTTTCTTT; CDR3 protein: CVSGTDNTEAFF
D gene: TRBD1; CDR3 length: 17; V gene: TRBV7-9; J gene: TRBJ2-5; clone size: few; CDR3 DNA: TGTGCCAGCAGCTTAGCAGGGACAGTTGGACCATCGGAGACCCAGTACTTC; CDR3 protein: CASSLAGTVGPSETQYF
D gene: NA; CDR3 length: 15; V gene: TRBV4-3; J gene: TRBJ1-2; clone size: few; CDR3 DNA: TGCGCCAGCAGCCAAGATATCGCAGGGTCAGATGGCTACACCTTC; CDR3 protein: CASSQDIAGSDGYTF
D gene: NA; CDR3 length: 14; V gene: TRBV28; J gene: TRBJ2-7; clone size: NA; CDR3 DNA: TGTGCCACCGAAAGTCCTCGGGGCACCTACGAGCAGTACTTC; CDR3 protein: CATESPRGTYEQYF
D gene: TRBD2; CDR3 length: 16; V gene: TRBV6-6; J gene: TRBJ2-5; clone size: NA; CDR3 DNA: TGTGCCAGCAGTTTGGGGGGACTAGCGGGAGGAGAGACCCAGTACTTC; CDR3 protein: CASSLGGLAGGETQYF
D gene: TRBD2; CDR3 length: 16; V gene: TRBV6-2/TRBV6-3; J gene: TRBJ2-1; clone size: NA; CDR3 DNA: TGTGCCAGCAGTTACTCGATAGCGGGGGGCAACAATGAGCAGTTCTTC; CDR3 protein: CASSYSIAGGNNEQFF
D gene: NA; CDR3 length: 13; V gene: TRBV11-2; J gene: TRBJ1-2; clone size: NA; CDR3 DNA: TGTGCCAGCAGCACGGACGTAGACTATGGCTACACCTTC; CDR3 protein: CASSTDVDYGYTF
D gene: TRBD2; CDR3 length: 18; V gene: TRBV6-5; J gene: TRBJ2-5; clone size: NA; CDR3 DNA: TGTGCCAGCAGTTCCGCGGTTATTTCTAGCGGGGGGGAAGAGACCCAGTACTTC; CDR3 protein: CASSSAVISSGGEETQYF
D gene: TRBD1; CDR3 length: 14; V gene: TRBV29-1; J gene: TRBJ1-1; clone size: NA; CDR3 DNA: TGCAGCGTAAATCGACAGGGGGCGGACACTGAAGCTTTCTTT; CDR3 protein: CSVNRQGADTEAFF
D gene: NA; CDR3 length: 14; V gene: TRBV6-2/TRBV6-3; J gene: TRBJ2-2; clone size: NA; CDR3 DNA: TGTGCCAGCAGCCTCGGGAGTTCCACCGGGGAGCTGTTTTTT; CDR3 protein: CASSLGSSTGELFF
D gene: NA; CDR3 length: 16; V gene: TRBV12-3/TRBV12-4; J gene: TRBJ2-6; clone size: NA; CDR3 DNA: TGTGCCAGCAGTTTAAATTCCCGCTCTGGGGCCAACGTCCTGACTTTC; CDR3 protein: CASSLNSRSGANVLTF
D gene: NA; CDR3 length: 20; V gene: TRBV6-2/TRBV6-3; J gene: TRBJ2-6; clone size: few; CDR3 DNA: TGTGCCAGCAGTTACTTGACCGGGCTCCCTATTTTTTATGGGGCCAACGTCCTGACTTTC; CDR3 protein: CASSYLTGLPIFYGANVLTF
D gene: NA; CDR3 length: 16; V gene: TRBV6-5; J gene: TRBJ2-2; clone size: NA; CDR3 DNA: TGTGCCAGCAGTTACTCGCGGCTACTAAACACCGGGGAGCTGTTTTTT; CDR3 protein: CASSYSRLLNTGELFF
D gene: TRBD1; CDR3 length: 13; V gene: TRBV29-1; J gene: TRBJ2-7; clone size: NA; CDR3 DNA: TGCAGCGCTGGATCGACAGGGGGCTACGAGCAGTACTTC; CDR3 protein: CSAGSTGGYEQYF
D gene: TRBD1; CDR3 length: 15; V gene: TRBV5-1; J gene: TRBJ2-2; clone size: NA; CDR3 DNA: TGCGCCAGCAGCCCGGACAGGGATCGGGCCGGGGAGCTGTTTTTT; CDR3 protein: CASSPDRDRAGELFF
D gene: TRBD1; CDR3 length: 16; V gene: TRBV4-1; J gene: TRBJ1-1; clone size: many; CDR3 DNA: TGCGCCAGCAGCCAGCCCAGACAGGGAATGAACACTGAAGCTTTCTTT; CDR3 protein: CASSQPRQGMNTEAFF
D gene: TRBD2; CDR3 length: 18; V gene: TRBV2; J gene: TRBJ2-3; clone size: few; CDR3 DNA: TGTGCCAGCAGTGAACCCCTAGCGGGGGGCGCTAGCACAGATACGCAGTATTTT; CDR3 protein: CASSEPLAGGASTDTQYF
D gene: TRBD2; CDR3 length: 14; V gene: TRBV12-3/TRBV12-4; J gene: TRBJ2-7; clone size: many; CDR3 DNA: TGTGCCAGCAGCTTGGGACTAGCGGGAGGCGAGCAGTACTTC; CDR3 protein: CASSLGLAGGEQYF
D gene: TRBD2; CDR3 length: 15; V gene: TRBV20-1; J gene: TRBJ2-1; clone size: few; CDR3 DNA: TGCAGTGCCCCGGTAGCGGGCCTCTCCTACAATGAGCAGTTCTTC; CDR3 protein: CSAPVAGLSYNEQFF
D gene: NA; CDR3 length: 15; V gene: TRBV5-1; J gene: TRBJ1-6; clone size: NA; CDR3 DNA: TGCGCCAGCAGCTTAGAGGGGGGGCGCGCTGCACCCCTCCACTTT; CDR3 protein: CASSLEGGRAAPLHF
D gene: NA; CDR3 length: 16; V gene: TRBV4-2; J gene: TRBJ1-3; clone size: NA; CDR3 DNA: TGTGCCAGCAGCCAAGCAATCGCAATCTCTGGAAACACCATATATTTT; CDR3 protein: CASSQAIAISGNTIYF
D gene: TRBD2; CDR3 length: 15; V gene: TRBV14; J gene: TRBJ2-1; clone size: NA; CDR3 DNA: TGTGCCAGCAGCCAGCTAGCGGGAGTTCAGGATGAGCAGTTCTTC; CDR3 protein: CASSQLAGVQDEQFF
D gene: NA; CDR3 length: 14; V gene: TRBV5-1; J gene: TRBJ2-2; clone size: few; CDR3 DNA: TGCGCCAGCAGCTGGGTTTCCAACACCGGGGAGCTGTTTTTT; CDR3 protein: CASSWVSNTGELFF
D gene: TRBD2; CDR3 length: 16; V gene: TRBV4-1; J gene: TRBJ2-2; clone size: NA; CDR3 DNA: TGCGCCAGCAGCCAACCGGGACTAGCTGGTTCCGGGGAGCTGTTTTTT; CDR3 protein: CASSQPGLAGSGELFF
D gene: NA; CDR3 length: 14; V gene: TRBV2; J gene: TRBJ2-5; clone size: NA; CDR3 DNA: TGTGCCAGCAGTGCGACAGAGAGCCAAGAGACCCAGTACTTC; CDR3 protein: CASSATESQETQYF